A selection of T cell receptor beta chains follows, all from one sample in a study of identifying expanded T cells in peripheral blood. The data were produced by immunoSEQ multiplex PCR, yet TCRdb's version contains in-frame clones alone and is incomplete. The table records about 100,000 clones, 70% to 90% of them present only once. Source material: blood. The source of these receptors is a person between 18 and 70 years old in good health. The CDR3 runs from the conserved cysteine through the conserved F or W. Fields, in order: J gene, V gene, clone size, D gene, CDR3 DNA, CDR3 protein. A D gene is named only where the DNA matches it firmly. Size values are once, few and many counts, or a class for expanded clones, and some rows have none.

j_gene: TRBJ1-6; v_gene: TRBV2; abundance: .; d_gene: .; CDR3nt: TGTGCCAGCATAAGGGGGGCAAATTCACCCCTCCACTTT; CDR3aa: CASIRGANSPLHF
j_gene: TRBJ2-7; v_gene: TRBV12-5; abundance: .; d_gene: .; CDR3nt: TGTGCTAGTGGTTGGGAGGGGGGCTCCTACGAGCAGTACTTC; CDR3aa: CASGWEGGSYEQYF
j_gene: TRBJ1-6; v_gene: TRBV5-6; abundance: .; d_gene: .; CDR3nt: TGTGCCAGCAGCTGGAACAGGGAAGGTGATTCACCCCTCCACTTT; CDR3aa: CASSWNREGDSPLHF
j_gene: TRBJ2-7; v_gene: TRBV7-9; abundance: .; d_gene: .; CDR3nt: TGTGCCAGCAGCTTAGGTAGGCCCTACGAGCAGTACTTC; CDR3aa: CASSLGRPYEQYF
j_gene: TRBJ2-6; v_gene: TRBV10-3; abundance: .; d_gene: .; CDR3nt: TGTGCCATCAGTGAGTCTGGGAGGCCTGGGGCCAACGTCCTGACTTTC; CDR3aa: CAISESGRPGANVLTF
j_gene: TRBJ1-1; v_gene: TRBV7-9; abundance: .; d_gene: .; CDR3nt: TGTGCCAGCAGCGACGGTCCCTGGGGTGAAGCTTTCTTT; CDR3aa: CASSDGPWGEAFF
j_gene: TRBJ1-2; v_gene: TRBV27; abundance: .; d_gene: TRBD1; CDR3nt: TGTGCCAGCAGTTCGGACAGGGGATCTGGCTATGGCTACACCTTC; CDR3aa: CASSSDRGSGYGYTF
j_gene: TRBJ2-2; v_gene: TRBV9; abundance: .; d_gene: .; CDR3nt: TGTGCCAGCAGTGAGGAGGGGGACAACACCGGGGAGCTGTTTTTT; CDR3aa: CASSEEGDNTGELFF
j_gene: TRBJ1-1; v_gene: TRBV18; abundance: .; d_gene: TRBD1; CDR3nt: TGTGCCAGCTCACCCGCAGGGGGCTTGAACACTGAAGCTTTCTTT; CDR3aa: CASSPAGGLNTEAFF
j_gene: TRBJ2-7; v_gene: TRBV18; abundance: .; d_gene: .; CDR3nt: TGTGCCAGCTCACCGATGAGGGGACGCGCCTACGAGCAGTACTTC; CDR3aa: CASSPMRGRAYEQYF
j_gene: TRBJ2-5; v_gene: TRBV7-9; abundance: .; d_gene: TRBD2; CDR3nt: TGTGCCAGCACCCCGGGACTAGCGGGGGGTTCCCAAGAGACCCAGTACTTC; CDR3aa: CASTPGLAGGSQETQYF
j_gene: TRBJ2-5; v_gene: TRBV7-9; abundance: .; d_gene: .; CDR3nt: TGTGCCAGCATCCGGGGGGCCGAAGAGACCCAGTACTTC; CDR3aa: CASIRGAEETQYF
j_gene: TRBJ2-3; v_gene: TRBV7-9; abundance: .; d_gene: TRBD1; CDR3nt: TGTGCCAGCAGCTTAGGACAGGGGGCTGAGACAGATACGCAGTATTTT; CDR3aa: CASSLGQGAETDTQYF
j_gene: TRBJ2-5; v_gene: TRBV4-2; abundance: .; d_gene: .; CDR3nt: TGTGCCAGCAGCCAAGACTTGACCGGGAGATCCCAGTACTTC; CDR3aa: CASSQDLTGRSQYF
j_gene: TRBJ1-3; v_gene: TRBV16; abundance: once; d_gene: .; CDR3nt: TGTGCCAGCAGCCTTTCGGGGGCCGGGGGAAACACCATATATTTT; CDR3aa: CASSLSGAGGNTIYF
j_gene: TRBJ2-7; v_gene: TRBV7-2; abundance: once; d_gene: TRBD1; CDR3nt: TGTGCCAGCACCCGGGGTCGGGACAGGGCTAGCGAGCAGTACTTC; CDR3aa: CASTRGRDRASEQYF
j_gene: TRBJ1-1; v_gene: TRBV7-2; abundance: .; d_gene: .; CDR3nt: TGTGCCAGCAGCTTAAACAGTAAAAACACTGAAGCTTTCTTT; CDR3aa: CASSLNSKNTEAFF
j_gene: TRBJ1-6; v_gene: TRBV6-1; abundance: .; d_gene: .; CDR3nt: TGTGCCACCAGCTCGGGACCGTATAATTCACCCCTCCACTTT; CDR3aa: CATSSGPYNSPLHF
j_gene: TRBJ1-2; v_gene: TRBV29-1; abundance: .; d_gene: .; CDR3nt: TGCAGCGCCACAGGGAACTATGGCTACACCTTC; CDR3aa: CSATGNYGYTF
j_gene: TRBJ1-1; v_gene: TRBV19; abundance: .; d_gene: TRBD1; CDR3nt: TGTGCCAGTAGCGGACAGGGGTTGGCTGAAGCTTTCTTT; CDR3aa: CASSGQGLAEAFF
j_gene: TRBJ2-7; v_gene: TRBV2; abundance: .; d_gene: .; CDR3nt: TGTGCCAGCAGTGTTTCAGGACACGGATATCAAGGCTCCTACGAGCAGTACTTC; CDR3aa: CASSVSGHGYQGSYEQYF
j_gene: TRBJ1-6; v_gene: TRBV30; abundance: few; d_gene: .; CDR3nt: TGTGCCTGGAAAGCCGATTCACCCCTCCACTTT; CDR3aa: CAWKADSPLHF
j_gene: TRBJ2-3; v_gene: TRBV4-1; abundance: .; d_gene: .; CDR3nt: TGCGCCAGCAGCCCTTTGCCCTCGGGGTGGGGGCAGACAGATACGCAGTATTTT; CDR3aa: CASSPLPSGWGQTDTQYF
j_gene: TRBJ1-1; v_gene: TRBV27; abundance: few; d_gene: TRBD1; CDR3nt: TGTGCCAGCAGGGTTACAGGGGCAAGCGAAGCTTTCTTT; CDR3aa: CASRVTGASEAFF
j_gene: TRBJ2-1; v_gene: TRBV9; abundance: .; d_gene: TRBD2; CDR3nt: TGTGCCAGCAGCGCGGGACTAGCGGGGGCCCAGGAGCAGTTCTTC; CDR3aa: CASSAGLAGAQEQFF
j_gene: TRBJ2-7; v_gene: TRBV4-3; abundance: .; d_gene: .; CDR3nt: TGCGCCAGCAGCCAAGATTGGGGGCAGACCTACGAGCAGTACTTC; CDR3aa: CASSQDWGQTYEQYF
j_gene: TRBJ1-4; v_gene: TRBV5-1; abundance: .; d_gene: .; CDR3nt: TGCGCCAGCAGCGGGGGGCTGCAAAGGGATGAAAAACTGTTTTTT; CDR3aa: CASSGGLQRDEKLFF
j_gene: TRBJ1-2; v_gene: TRBV4-3; abundance: .; d_gene: .; CDR3nt: TGCGCCAGCAGCCAAGAAGGTCAGGCACCCTATACAGGCTACACCTTC; CDR3aa: CASSQEGQAPYTGYTF
j_gene: TRBJ1-1; v_gene: TRBV4-2; abundance: .; d_gene: .; CDR3nt: TGTGCCAGCAGCCAAGATTCCCCGGGACTCCGGAACACTGAAGCTTTCTTT; CDR3aa: CASSQDSPGLRNTEAFF
j_gene: TRBJ2-1; v_gene: TRBV5-1; abundance: .; d_gene: TRBD2; CDR3nt: TGCGCCAGCAGCCAAATTCCCCGCTACCTAGCGGCAACCTCCTACAATGAGCAGTTCTTC; CDR3aa: CASSQIPRYLAATSYNEQFF
j_gene: TRBJ2-3; v_gene: TRBV7-9; abundance: .; d_gene: .; CDR3nt: TGTGCCAGCAGCTCCCTACGGTCCTACACAGATACGCAGTATTTT; CDR3aa: CASSSLRSYTDTQYF
j_gene: TRBJ1-2; v_gene: TRBV6-1; abundance: .; d_gene: TRBD1; CDR3nt: TGTGCCAGCAGTGAACTACAGGGGCGTTCTGGCTACACCTTC; CDR3aa: CASSELQGRSGYTF
j_gene: TRBJ1-2; v_gene: TRBV9; abundance: .; d_gene: .; CDR3nt: TGTGCCAGCAGCGGAACGACAGGAACGATTAACTATGGCTACACCTTC; CDR3aa: CASSGTTGTINYGYTF
j_gene: TRBJ1-1; v_gene: TRBV30; abundance: .; d_gene: .; CDR3nt: TGTGCCTGGAGTCCCAGGGTGGCCACTGAAGCTTTCTTT; CDR3aa: CAWSPRVATEAFF